A single sample gave rise to the 19 T cell receptor beta chains below, sequenced in a study of a mutant IDH1 vaccine in newly diagnosed glioma. Produced via immunoSEQ multiplex PCR; TCRdb's table is partial and in-frame only. Of tens of thousands of clones listed, about 85% were seen once; the top ten hold about 4%. These TCRs' antigens remain unknown. Time point defined: week 23, last vaccination. The content of each vaccine dose was 300 ug of mutant IDH1 20-mer peptide, and topical imiquimod accompanied it. The sequencing here drew on PBMCs, taken from a glioma patient whose treatment included an IDH1 peptide vaccine. These receptors originate from a man in his thirties or forties with glioma.

The chain combines TRBV7-9 with TRBJ2-5; maybe TRBD2 (6 bases). CDR3 length: 9 residues. V shed 11 bases and J shed 9 bases, with 10 bases lying between them. The germline V gene has CDR1 SEHNR and CDR2 FQNEAQ (reference sequence). CDR3 sequence reads: CAVGGAQYF. CDR3 nucleotides: TGTGCCGTGGGGGGAGCCCAGTACTTC. The full variable domain, rest sourced from reference TRBV7-9 and TRBJ2-5, is DTGVSQNPRHKITKRGQNVTFRCDPISEHNRLYWYRQTLGQGPEFLTYFQNEAQLEKSRLLSDRFSAERPKGSFSTLEIQRTEQGDSAMYLCAVGGAQYFGPGTRLLVL.

The V gene is TRBV6-1, the J gene TRBJ2-1; TRBD2 matches at 9 bases. CDR3 length equals 14 residues. CDR1 is MNHNS, CDR2 SASEGT, per germline. Trimming took 8 bases from V and 4 from J; bases not matched to a gene: 6. The CDR3 region is CASLLAGLYNEQFF. The CDR3 region has the DNA TGTGCCAGCCTCCTAGCGGGGCTGTACAATGAGCAGTTCTTC.

This clone came up a few times. This chain connects TRBV10-1 to TRBJ2-5; D gene uncertain. This CDR3 region has 15 residues. The ends were cut back, 2 bases at V and 4 bases at J, with 14 bases in the middle. Germline-derived CDR1 and CDR2 are WNHNN and SYGVQD (reference sequence). The CDR3 sequence is CASSEQATPGETQYF. Written as DNA, the CDR3 is TGCGCCAGCAGTGAGCAGGCGACCCCGGGAGAGACCCAGTACTTC.

The rearrangement uses TRBV9 and TRBJ2-3; 7 bases map to TRBD2. Germline V lookup: CDR1 SGDLS, CDR2 YYNGEE. The CDR3 sequence is 17 residues long. V lost 3 bases and J lost 6; bases outside the gene matches: 16. The CDR3 here is CASSDQFPGGPTDTQYF. The CDR3 DNA is TGTGCCAGCAGCGACCAATTCCCGGGGGGTCCCACGGATACGCAGTATTTT.

The chain employs TRBV25-1 and TRBJ1-6; no clear D. Trimming cost V 5 bases and J 2 bases, with 10 bases left between them. This CDR3 has 15 residues. Germline V gives CDR1 MGHDK, CDR2 SYGVNS. CDR3 sequence: CASSYNSPYNSPLHF. DNA for the CDR3: TGTGCCAGCAGTTATAACAGCCCCTATAATTCACCCCTCCACTTT.

The chain joins TRBV5-4 to TRBJ1-3; 8 positions agree with TRBD1. The CDR3 contains 16 residues. Trimming cost V 3 bases and J 0 bases; bases outside gene matches: 5. Germline loops: CDR1 SGHNT, CDR2 YYREEE (reference sequence). CDR3 in DNA: TGTGCCAGCAGCTCGGGACAGGCTTACTCTGGAAACACCATATATTTT. Translating gives CASSSGQAYSGNTIYF.

The J gene is TRBJ1-6, the V gene TRBV6-1; the D is unclear. This CDR3 has 12 residues. Trimming removed 3 bases from V and 3 bases from J, with 0 bases in between. Germline V CDR1 and CDR2: MNHNS, SASEGT. CDR3 sequence (DNA): TGTGCCAGCAGTGACTATAATTCACCCCTCCACTTT. This encodes CASSDYNSPLHF.

The J gene is TRBJ1-3, the V gene TRBV9; D gene unclear. Per germline, CDR1 SGDLS and CDR2 YYNGEE. Trimming pared 1 base from V and 1 base from J, leaving 6 bases between. The CDR3 has 14 amino acids. Here the CDR3 DNA reads TGTGCCAGCAGCGTAACGAGTTCTGGAAACACCATATATTTT. Translating gives CASSVTSSGNTIYF.

The V call is TRBV9, the J call TRBJ1-2; D is uncertain. With 4 bases removed from V and 6 bases from J, the gap between germline ends came to 19 bases. Germline V gene data show CDR1 as SGDLS and CDR2 as YYNGEE. CDR3 length: 15 residues. CDR3 residues: CASSLYGRRFDGYTF. In nucleotides, the CDR3 is TGTGCCAGCAGCCTTTACGGGAGGAGGTTTGATGGCTACACCTTC.

The rearrangement uses TRBV7-9 and TRBJ2-7; D is perhaps TRBD1 (5 bases). V was trimmed by 5 bases and J by 0 bases, leaving 20 bases between them. The CDR3 extends over 17 amino acids. Germline loops: CDR1 SEHNR, CDR2 FQNEAQ (reference sequence). The CDR3 loop reads CASSTHRGQENSYEQYF. The CDR3 coding sequence is TGTGCCAGCAGCACACACCGTGGACAAGAGAACTCCTACGAGCAGTACTTC.

The genes are TRBV5-8 and TRBJ1-4; 7 nucleotides line up with TRBD1. Trimming cost V 4 bases and J 4 bases; bases outside gene matches: 10. The germline V gene has CDR1 SGHTS and CDR2 YDEGEE. The CDR3 runs 16 residues. CDR3 sequence (DNA): TGTGCCAGCAGCGGGATGACAGGGACCCTTAATGAAAAACTGTTTTTT. It yields the protein CASSGMTGTLNEKLFF.

The chain recombines TRBV6-1 with TRBJ1-2; TRBD1 agrees at 7 bases. The CDR3 totals 15 residues. J gave up 10 bases and V 6 bases, and 17 bases lay outside the gene matches. The germline CDR1 and CDR2 sequences are MNHNS and SASEGT. In nucleotides, the CDR3 is TGTGCCAGCAGAAAGGGCCCGACAGGGTCAGAGGACTACACCTTC. This gives the protein CASRKGPTGSEDYTF.

The chain combines TRBV11-3 with TRBJ1-1; no reliable D call. Germline CDR1 and CDR2: SGHNT and YENEEA. This CDR3 is 13 amino acids long. The germline V and J ends were trimmed by 4 bases and 1 base, with 7 bases remaining between them. CDR3 coding DNA: TGTGCCAGCAGCTCCCGGACGAACACTGAAGCTTTCTTT. Its translation is CASSSRTNTEAFF.

V and J are TRBV6-1 and TRBJ2-7; D is ambiguous. Germline-derived CDR1 and CDR2 are MNHNS and SASEGT. The V and J ends lost 6 bases and 1 base respectively, with 7 bases between them. The CDR3 is 12 residues long. In nucleotides, the CDR3 is TGTGCCAGCAGCATCGGGTCCTACGAGCAGTACTTC. Translating gives CASSIGSYEQYF.

V is TRBV7-9 and J is TRBJ1-2; possibly TRBD1 for D (6 bases). Trimming stripped 5 bases from V and 13 bases from J, with 14 bases between. The CDR3 covers 11 residues. Germline-derived CDR1 and CDR2 are SEHNR and FQNEAQ (reference sequence). The CDR3 bases are TGTGCCAGCAGCCTTACGACAGGCCCCACCTTC. Amino acids: CASSLTTGPTF.

This sequence joins TRBV13 and TRBJ2-7, with a possible D match to TRBD1 (5 bases). This CDR3 comprises 13 residues. Germline CDR1 and CDR2: PRHDT and FYEKMQ (reference sequence). V lost 0 bases and J 12 bases, leaving 15 bases between the germline ends. This CDR3 is CASSLGTARDGYF. CDR3 bases: TGTGCCAGCAGCTTAGGGACAGCCCGTGATGGGTACTTC.

The genes are TRBV2 and TRBJ1-2; TRBD1 is a possible D gene (6 bases). The CDR3 extends over 12 amino acids. Germline V gives CDR1 SNHLY, CDR2 FYNNEI. V lost 8 bases and J lost 6, with 13 bases in between. CDR3: CASGPGDDGYTF. The DNA for the CDR3 is TGTGCCAGCGGCCCAGGGGACGATGGCTACACCTTC.

The chain couples TRBV19 to TRBJ2-1; TRBD1 matches 7 bases. The germline V gene encodes CDR1 LNHDA and CDR2 SQIVND (reference sequence). This CDR3 contains 16 residues. V was pared by 6 bases and J by 9 bases, with 17 bases of the junction left unmatched. CDR3 amino acids: CASSIRRTGGRGEQFF. CDR3 bases: TGTGCCAGTAGCATCAGGCGGACAGGAGGTCGGGGTGAGCAGTTCTTC.

The V gene is TRBV5-1, the J gene TRBJ2-7, with 10 positions matching TRBD1. The V gene end was trimmed by 3 bases and the J gene end by 1 base; junction bases not matched to a gene: 13. CDR3 length equals 18 residues. Per germline, CDR1 SGHRS and CDR2 YFSETQ. CDR3 amino acids: CASSYRDRGPVRSYEQYF. CDR3 nucleotide sequence: TGCGCCAGCAGCTACCGGGACAGGGGACCCGTGAGATCCTACGAGCAGTACTTC.